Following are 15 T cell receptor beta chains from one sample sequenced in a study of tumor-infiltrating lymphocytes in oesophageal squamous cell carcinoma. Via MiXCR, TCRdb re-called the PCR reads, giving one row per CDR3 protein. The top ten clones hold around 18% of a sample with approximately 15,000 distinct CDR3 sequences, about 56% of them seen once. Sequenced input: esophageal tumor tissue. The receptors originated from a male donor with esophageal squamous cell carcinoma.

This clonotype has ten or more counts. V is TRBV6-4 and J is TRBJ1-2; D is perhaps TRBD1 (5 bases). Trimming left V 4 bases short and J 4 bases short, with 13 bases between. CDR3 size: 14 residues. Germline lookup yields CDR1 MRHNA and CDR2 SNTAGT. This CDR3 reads CASSVTEQSYGYTF. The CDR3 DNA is TGTGCCAGCAGTGTGACAGAGCAGAGCTATGGCTACACCTTC.

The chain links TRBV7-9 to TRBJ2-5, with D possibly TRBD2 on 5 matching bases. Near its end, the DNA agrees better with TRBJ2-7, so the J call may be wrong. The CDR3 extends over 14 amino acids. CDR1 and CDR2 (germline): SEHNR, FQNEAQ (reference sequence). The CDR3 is CASSLASAEYEQYF. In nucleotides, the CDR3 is TGTGCCAGCAGCTTAGCCTCAGCGGAATACGAGCAGTACTTC.

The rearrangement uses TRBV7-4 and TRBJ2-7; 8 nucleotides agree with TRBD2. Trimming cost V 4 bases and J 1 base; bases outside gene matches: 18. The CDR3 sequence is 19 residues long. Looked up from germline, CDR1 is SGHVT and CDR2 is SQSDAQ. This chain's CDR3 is CASSSGAGEAPPSSYEQYF. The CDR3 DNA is TGTGCCAGCAGCTCCGGAGCGGGAGAGGCACCCCCGAGTTCCTACGAGCAGTACTTC.

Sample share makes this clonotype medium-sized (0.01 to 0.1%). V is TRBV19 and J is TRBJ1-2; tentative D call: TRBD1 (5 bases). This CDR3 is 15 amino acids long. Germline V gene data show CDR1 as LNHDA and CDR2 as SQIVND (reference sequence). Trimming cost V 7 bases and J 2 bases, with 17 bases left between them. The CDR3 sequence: CASTNRPEGNYGYTF. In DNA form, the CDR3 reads TGTGCCAGTACCAACCGTCCAGAGGGGAACTATGGCTACACCTTC. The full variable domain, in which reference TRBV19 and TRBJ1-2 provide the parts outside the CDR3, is DGGITQSPKYLFRKEGQNVTLSCEQNLNHDAMYWYRQDPGQGLRLIYYSQIVNDFQKGDIAEGYSVSREKKESFPLTVTSAQKNPTAFYLCASTNRPEGNYGYTFGSGTRLTVV.

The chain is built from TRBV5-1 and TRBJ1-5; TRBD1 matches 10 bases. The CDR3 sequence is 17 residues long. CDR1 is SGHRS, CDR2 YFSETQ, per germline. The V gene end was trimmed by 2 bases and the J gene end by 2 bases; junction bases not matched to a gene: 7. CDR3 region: CASSFSGTGVGNQPQHF. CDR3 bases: TGCGCCAGCAGCTTTTCCGGGACAGGGGTCGGCAATCAGCCCCAGCATTTT.

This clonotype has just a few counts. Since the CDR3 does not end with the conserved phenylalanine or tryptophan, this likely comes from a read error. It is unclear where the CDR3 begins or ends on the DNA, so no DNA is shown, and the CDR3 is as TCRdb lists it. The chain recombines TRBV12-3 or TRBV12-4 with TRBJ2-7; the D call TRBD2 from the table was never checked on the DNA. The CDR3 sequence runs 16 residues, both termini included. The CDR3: CASSLRREGYGYTFGS.

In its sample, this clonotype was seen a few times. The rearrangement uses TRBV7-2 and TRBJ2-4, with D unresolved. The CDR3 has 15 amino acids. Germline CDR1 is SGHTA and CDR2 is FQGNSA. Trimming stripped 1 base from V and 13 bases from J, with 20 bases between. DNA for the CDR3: TGTGCCAGCAGCTTAGGGTTGACCCTAACCTTGGCCCAGTACTTC. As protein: CASSLGLTLTLAQYF.

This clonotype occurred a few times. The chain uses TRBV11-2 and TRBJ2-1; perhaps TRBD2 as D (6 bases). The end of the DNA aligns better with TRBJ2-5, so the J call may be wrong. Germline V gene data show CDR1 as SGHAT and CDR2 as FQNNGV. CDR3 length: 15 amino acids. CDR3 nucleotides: TGTGCCAGCAGAGGAGGGAGTTGGGCCCAAGAGACCCAGTACTTC. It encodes CASRGGSWAQETQYF.

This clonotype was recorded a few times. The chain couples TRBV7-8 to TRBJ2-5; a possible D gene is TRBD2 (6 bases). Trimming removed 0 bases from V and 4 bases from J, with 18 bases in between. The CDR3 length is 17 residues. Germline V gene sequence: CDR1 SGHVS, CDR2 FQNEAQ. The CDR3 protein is CASSLAVDPGGVETQYF. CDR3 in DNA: TGTGCCAGCAGCTTAGCGGTGGACCCCGGAGGGGTAGAGACCCAGTACTTC.

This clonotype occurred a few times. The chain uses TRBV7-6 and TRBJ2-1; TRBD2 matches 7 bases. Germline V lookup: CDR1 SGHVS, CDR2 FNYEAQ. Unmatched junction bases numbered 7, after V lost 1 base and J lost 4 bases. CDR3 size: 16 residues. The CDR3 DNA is TGTGCCAGCAGCTTAGGTGGGAGGGCCTCATACAATGAGCAGTTCTTC. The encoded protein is CASSLGGRASYNEQFF.

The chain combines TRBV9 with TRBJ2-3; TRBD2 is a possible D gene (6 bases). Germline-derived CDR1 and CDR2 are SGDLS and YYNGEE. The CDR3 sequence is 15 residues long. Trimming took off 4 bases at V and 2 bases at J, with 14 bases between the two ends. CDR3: CASSPRGGFTDTQYF. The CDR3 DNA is TGTGCCAGCAGCCCAAGAGGAGGGTTCACAGATACGCAGTATTTT.

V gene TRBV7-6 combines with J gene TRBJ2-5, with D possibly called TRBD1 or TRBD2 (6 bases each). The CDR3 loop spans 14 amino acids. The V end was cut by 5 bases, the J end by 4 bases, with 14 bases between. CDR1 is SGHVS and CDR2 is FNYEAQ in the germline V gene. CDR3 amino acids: CASSLGGGGETQYF. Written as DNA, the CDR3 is TGTGCCAGCAGCCTAGGAGGGGGAGGAGAGACCCAGTACTTC.

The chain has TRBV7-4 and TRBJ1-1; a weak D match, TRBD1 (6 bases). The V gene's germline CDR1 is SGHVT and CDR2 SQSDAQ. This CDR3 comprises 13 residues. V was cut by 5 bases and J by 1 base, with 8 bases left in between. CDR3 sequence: CASSTTGNTEAFF. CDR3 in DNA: TGTGCCAGCAGCACGACAGGGAACACTGAAGCTTTCTTT.

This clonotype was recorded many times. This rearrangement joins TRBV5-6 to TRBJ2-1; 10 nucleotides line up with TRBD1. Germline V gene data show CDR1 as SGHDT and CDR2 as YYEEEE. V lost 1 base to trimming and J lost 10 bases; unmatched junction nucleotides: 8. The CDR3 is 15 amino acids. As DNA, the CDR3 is TGTGCCAGCAGCTTGAGGGGACAGGGGATTTGGGAGCAGTTCTTC. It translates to CASSLRGQGIWEQFF.

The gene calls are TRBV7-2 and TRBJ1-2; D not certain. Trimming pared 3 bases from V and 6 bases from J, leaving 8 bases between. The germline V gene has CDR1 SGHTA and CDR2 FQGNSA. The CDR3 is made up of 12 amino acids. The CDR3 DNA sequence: TGTGCCAGCAGCTTCGGCCAGGATGGCTACACCTTC. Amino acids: CASSFGQDGYTF.